This T cell receptor beta chain was sequenced in a study of beta chain features in type 1 diabetes. Findings and limits, study-wide: Type 1 diabetes patients showed a moderate but significant shortening of TCRB CDR3s in all four CD4+ subsets.

Trimming pared 10 bases from V and 4 bases from J, leaving 11 bases between. The germline V gene encodes CDR1 MDHEN and CDR2 SYDVKM. The CDR3 covers 12 residues. Expressed TCRB transcripts were sequenced because the isolated RNA had all been reverse transcribed beforehand. Sequencing was performed with immunoSEQ multiplex PCR; in TCRdb, only in-frame clones are kept and a portion is missing. The sample lists over 150,000 clones; 9% to 12% were seen once. Of note for this clone: Its antigen is still unknown.

The V call is TRBV28, the J call TRBJ2-1; a possible D gene is TRBD2 (5 bases). The sequence derives from a man aged 30 to 45 with type 1 diabetes. The specimen sequenced was central memory CD4+ T cells from blood. CDR3 sequence (DNA): TGTGCCATCTCCCGGGATTACAATGAGCAGTTCTTC. It encodes CAISRDYNEQFF.